Listed here is a single TCR beta chain. Its target is unknown. Read sequence stops 3 residues before the CDR3 end, and the germline J gene provides the missing end. Control and CVID samples contributed equal amounts of genomic DNA. Some clones are missing from TCRdb's copy, which holds only in-frame ones; the method was immunoSEQ multiplex PCR. Sampling found under 25,000 clones, none seen once. This CDR3 comprises 15 residues. The germline V gene encodes CDR1 SNHLY and CDR2 FYNNEI. After removal of 6 bases from V and 5 bases from J, the junction contained 9 bases not matched to a gene. The data stem from a study of T cell clonality in common variable immunodeficiency. Study-level findings and limits: In common variable immunodeficiency, TCR beta chains reportedly carried fewer deletions and N-nucleotide insertions. Patient heterogeneity in the CVID cohort limited correlations between repertoire features and clinical complications. TCRbeta clonality was increased in CVID versus healthy controls.

All CVID subjects were on immunoglobulin replacement for at least one year. This clonotype originated in a human donor with common variable immunodeficiency. Sequencing input: peripheral blood mononuclear cells. This chain connects TRBV2 to TRBJ1-1, with 10 bases aligning to TRBD1. CDR3 bases read: TGTGCCAGCAGGGCCGGGACAGGGGCGAAGACTGAA. Protein: CASRAGTGAKTE. The CDR3 in its entirety is CASRAGTGAKTEAFF.